This TCR beta chain emerged from a study of human T cells and chemical hapten exposure. One entry per CDR3 protein results from TCRdb running MiXCR on the RACE reads. The data hold tens of thousands of distinct CDR3 sequences, with roughly a tenth observed a single time. Germline assignment: CDR1 DFQATT and CDR2 SNEGSKA (reference sequence). The CDR3 runs to 14 residues. V gave up 1 base and J gave up 7 bases; unmatched junction bases: 8. The time point is: pre-sensitization, week 0. Documented treatment: therapeutic diphenylcyclopropenone sensitization with weekly scalp DPC. This clonotype was seen at least ten times.

Sequenced here: whole blood, sampled in connection with sensitization to the hapten diphenylcyclopropenone (DPC). The TCR was taken from a man aged 40-49 years with alopecia areata. Some clones in this sample may be carry-over from other donors' samples. V gene TRBV20-1 combines with J gene TRBJ2-7; 9 bases line up with TRBD2. The CDR3 reads CSARVAGGPGEQYF. DNA for the CDR3: TGCAGTGCTAGAGTGGCGGGAGGGCCGGGTGAGCAGTACTTC.